Shown below are 30 T cell receptor beta chains from a single sample sequenced in a study of blood T cell repertoires in COVID-19. Using immunoSEQ multiplex PCR, the repertoire was profiled, and TCRdb retains in-frame clones only, with some absent. The table has under 110,000 clones, 85% to 95% seen once; the top ten hold approximately 5.7%. The sample comprised peripheral blood. These receptor sequences come from a man aged 50-60 years with active COVID-19.

This chain joins TRBV30 and TRBJ2-3; 9 bases match TRBD2. Per germline, CDR1 GTSNPN and CDR2 SVGIG (reference sequence). This CDR3 spans 16 amino acids. Trimming cost V 0 bases and J 4 bases; bases outside gene matches: 8. CDR3 DNA: TGTGCCTGGAGTGTGGGTGGCGGGAGGGCTGCAGATACGCAGTATTTT. Translating it yields CAWSVGGGRAADTQYF.

This clone was detected once. J is TRBJ1-4 and V is TRBV28; TRBD1 matches at 7 bases. Germline lookup yields CDR1 MDHEN and CDR2 SYDVKM. CDR3 length equals 16 residues. With V trimmed by 2 bases and J by 0 bases, 3 bases remained unmatched. CDR3 amino acids: CASSLAGQATNEKLFF. In nucleotides, the CDR3 is TGTGCCAGCAGTTTAGCCGGACAGGCAACTAATGAAAAACTGTTTTTT.

V and J are TRBV7-9 and TRBJ2-1; D might be TRBD1 (6 bases). The CDR3 sequence is 16 residues long. CDR1 SEHNR and CDR2 FQNEAQ come from the germline V gene (reference sequence). The V gene lost 5 bases and the J gene lost 4 bases, with 18 bases spanning the gap. The CDR3: CASSRSQGLQYNEQFF. The CDR3 nucleotides read TGTGCCAGCAGCCGGAGTCAGGGGTTACAATACAATGAGCAGTTCTTC.

The V and J genes are TRBV5-1 and TRBJ2-1, with a tentative D call TRBD1 (5 bases). V was pared by 4 bases and J by 0 bases, with 14 bases between. The germline CDR1 and CDR2 sequences are SGHRS and YFSETQ. The CDR3 contains 16 residues. DNA for the CDR3: TGCGCCAGCAGCGACGGTGCCGACAGCTCCTACAATGAGCAGTTCTTC. Protein product: CASSDGADSSYNEQFF.

The chain is built from TRBV2 and TRBJ2-1; D unresolved. In germline, CDR1 is SNHLY, CDR2 FYNNEI. V was shortened by 2 bases and J by 10 bases, with 9 bases between the two germline ends. This CDR3 is built from 12 residues. The CDR3 sequence: CASSEQVPEQFF. CDR3 DNA sequence: TGTGCCAGCAGTGAACAGGTCCCAGAGCAGTTCTTC.

The V gene is TRBV20-1, the J gene TRBJ1-2; weak D call: TRBD1 (6 bases). V lost 3 bases and J lost 7, with 9 bases in between. The germline V gene encodes CDR1 DFQATT and CDR2 SNEGSKA (reference sequence). The CDR3 sequence is 11 residues long. CDR3 sequence reads: CSASGGRGYTF. The CDR3 region has the DNA TGCAGTGCTAGTGGGGGCCGTGGCTACACCTTC.

The chain carries TRBV6-5 and TRBJ1-1; 10 bases are shared with TRBD1. The CDR3 is 14 amino acids. J gave up 3 bases and V 5 bases, and 3 bases lay outside the gene matches. The germline gives CDR1 MNHEY, CDR2 SVGAGI. CDR3 nucleotides: TGTGCCAGCAGTACGGACAGGGGGGACACTGAAGCTTTCTTT. It codes for CASSTDRGDTEAFF.

This chain connects TRBV2 to TRBJ1-2; no reliable D call. Germline values: CDR1 SNHLY, CDR2 FYNNEI. The CDR3 length is 14 residues. The V and J ends lost 3 bases and 0 bases respectively, with 8 bases between them. CDR3 DNA: TGTGCCAGCAGTGACAGCGATGCTAACTATGGCTACACCTTC. It codes for CASSDSDANYGYTF.

DNA of the CDR3: TGTGCCAGCAGTGAAGGGTTGGGGACAGGACCCTACGAGCAGTACTTC. It is translated as CASSEGLGTGPYEQYF. J is TRBJ2-7 and V is TRBV6-1; 8 bases fit TRBD1. With 1 base clipped from V and 2 bases from J, the junction kept 7 bases outside the gene matches. The CDR3 has 16 residues. The V gene's germline CDR1 is MNHNS and CDR2 SASEGT.

This clone was counted a single time. The V call is TRBV5-4, the J call TRBJ2-3, with 7 bases identical to TRBD1. CDR3 length equals 15 residues. Germline assignment: CDR1 SGHNT and CDR2 YYREEE (reference sequence). V trimming: 4 bases; J trimming: 2 bases; junction bases outside the gene matches: 7. CDR3: CASSRQEGATDTQYF. The DNA of the CDR3 is TGTGCCAGCAGCCGACAAGAGGGGGCCACAGATACGCAGTATTTT.

The V call is TRBV14, the J call TRBJ2-7; tentative D call: TRBD1 (6 bases). Germline V CDR1 and CDR2: SGHDN, FVKESK. There are 15 residues in the CDR3. V gave up 3 bases and J gave up 2 bases, with 14 bases separating them. CDR3 bases: TGTGCCAGCAGCCAGGGGACAACTATGACCTACGAGCAGTACTTC. Amino acid sequence: CASSQGTTMTYEQYF.

The rearrangement joins TRBV28 to TRBJ2-2; TRBD2 matches 9 bases. Germline CDR1 is MDHEN and CDR2 is SYDVKM. With V trimmed by 6 bases and J by 7 bases, 12 bases remained unmatched. The CDR3 is made up of 16 amino acids. The CDR3 nucleotides read TGTGCCAGCAGAAAGGGCGGGAGGGCCCCCCGCGGGGAGCTGTTTTTT. It is translated as CASRKGGRAPRGELFF.

The chain uses TRBV19 and TRBJ1-5; the D is unclear. With 4 bases removed from V and 1 base from J, the gap between germline ends came to 8 bases. Germline CDR1 LNHDA, CDR2 SQIVND (reference sequence). CDR3 length equals 14 residues. In DNA, the CDR3 is TGTGCCAGTAGTAGAGGGTCAAGCAATCAGCCCCAGCATTTT. Translated: CASSRGSSNQPQHF.

The CDR3 bases are TGTGCCAGCAGTTTACCCCCCCCAGTTTACGCTTTCTTT. Encoded protein: CASSLPPPVYAFF. The chain combines TRBV28 with TRBJ1-1; the D is unclear. CDR1 is MDHEN and CDR2 is SYDVKM in the germline V gene. Deletions cut 2 bases from V and 11 bases from J, with 15 bases between. The CDR3 is 13 amino acids.

This chain links TRBV6-5 with TRBJ2-3; 7 positions match TRBD1. CDR3 length: 15 amino acids. Germline V gene sequence: CDR1 MNHEY, CDR2 SVGAGI. V shed 7 bases, J shed 1 base, and the junction held 8 bases outside the gene matches. The CDR3 loop reads CASKPQGHGTDTQYF. The CDR3, as DNA: TGTGCCAGCAAGCCACAGGGGCACGGCACAGATACGCAGTATTTT.

This rearrangement joins TRBV6-1 to TRBJ2-5; 7 nucleotides agree with TRBD2. The CDR3 consists of 13 residues. Losses at the gene ends were 2 bases for V and 5 bases for J; bases not matched to a gene: 2. Germline V CDR1 and CDR2: MNHNS, SASEGT. CDR3 residues: CASSERREETQYF. CDR3 bases: TGTGCCAGCAGTGAAAGGCGGGAGGAGACCCAGTACTTC.

Only a few counts were recorded for this clone. The chain joins TRBV12-3 or TRBV12-4 to TRBJ2-3, with a weak D call TRBD2 (6 bases). The CDR3 length is 11 residues. Trimming cost V 8 bases and J 3 bases, with 6 bases left between them. The CDR3 DNA follows: TGTGCCAGCGGGACTACAGATACGCAGTATTTT. Protein: CASGTTDTQYF.

The genes are TRBV7-8 and TRBJ2-2; 9 bases are a match to TRBD2. The CDR3 length is 18 residues. Germline-derived CDR1 and CDR2 are SGHVS and FQNEAQ. V trimming: 2 bases; J trimming: 1 base; junction bases outside the gene matches: 8. The CDR3 DNA follows: TGTGCCAGCAGCTTAAGGTTAGCGGGAGTGAAGAACACCGGGGAGCTGTTTTTT. Its translation is CASSLRLAGVKNTGELFF.

The chain carries TRBV7-8 and TRBJ2-7; D is perhaps TRBD2 (5 bases). The germline V gene encodes CDR1 SGHVS and CDR2 FQNEAQ. The CDR3 spans 15 residues. V lost 4 bases, J lost 0 bases, and 13 bases lay in between. The CDR3 region has the DNA TGTGCCAGCAGCTCTAATTTTGGACTCTCCTACGAGCAGTACTTC. As protein: CASSSNFGLSYEQYF.

DNA of the CDR3: TGCGCCAGCAGCCCCGGGACTAGCTCCTCCTACGAGCAGTACTTC. Encoded protein: CASSPGTSSSYEQYF. The V call is TRBV5-1, the J call TRBJ2-7; 9 nucleotides line up with TRBD2. The CDR3 extends over 15 amino acids. Losses at the gene ends were 4 bases for V and 0 bases for J; bases not matched to a gene: 5. From germline, CDR1 is SGHRS and CDR2 YFSETQ.

The chain uses TRBV3-1 (or the pseudogene TRBV3-2) and TRBJ1-1; D is possibly TRBD1 (5 bases). Germline CDR1 LGHDT, CDR2 YNNKEL (reference sequence). The CDR3 is 15 residues long. V was trimmed by 1 base and J by 0 bases, leaving 9 bases between them. The CDR3 sequence: CASSQGGGLNTEAFF. CDR3 nucleotides: TGTGCCAGCAGCCAAGGGGGGGGATTGAACACTGAAGCTTTCTTT.

The V and J genes are TRBV12-3 or TRBV12-4 and TRBJ2-1, with a weak D call TRBD2 (5 bases). Trimming pared 10 bases from V and 7 bases from J, leaving 17 bases between. The CDR3 totals 13 residues. DNA of the CDR3: TGTGCCACCCGGCGGACTCCTGGGAATGAGCAGTTCTTC. The encoded protein is CATRRTPGNEQFF.

The rearrangement links TRBV7-3 to TRBJ2-2; TRBD2 matches at 9 bases. The CDR3 length is 17 residues. Germline assignment: CDR1 SGHTA and CDR2 FQGTGA. V gave up 2 bases and J gave up 4 bases; unmatched junction bases: 8. In nucleotides, the CDR3 is TGTGCCAGCAGCTTACCCTCTCGCGGGAGGGGCACCGGGGAGCTGTTTTTT. This sequence encodes CASSLPSRGRGTGELFF.

The chain is built from TRBV7-9 and TRBJ2-3; the D gene is possibly TRBD2 (5 bases). The V end was cut by 5 bases, the J end by 4 bases, with 19 bases between. In germline, CDR1 is SEHNR, CDR2 FQNEAQ (reference sequence). CDR3 length: 16 amino acids. Here the CDR3 DNA reads TGTGCCAGCAGCCCGCGACCCCGGACTGGCCCAGATACGCAGTATTTT. Translation gives CASSPRPRTGPDTQYF.

The rearrangement uses TRBV2 and TRBJ2-5; 14 positions agree with TRBD2. Trimming cost V 6 bases and J 1 base; bases outside gene matches: 4. The CDR3 runs to 16 residues. The germline gives CDR1 SNHLY, CDR2 FYNNEI. The CDR3 region has the DNA TGTGCCAGCAGCCCCGGGACTAGCGGGGGCCAAGAGACCCAGTACTTC. Encoded protein: CASSPGTSGGQETQYF.

This chain connects TRBV7-2 to TRBJ2-2, with D unresolved. Trimming left V 7 bases short and J 2 bases short, with 11 bases between. Germline V CDR1 and CDR2: SGHTA, FQGNSA. The CDR3 totals 14 residues. CDR3 sequence: CASIRRHNTGELFF. The CDR3, as DNA: TGTGCCAGCATTCGGCGGCATAACACCGGGGAGCTGTTTTTT. Using reference TRBV7-2 and TRBJ2-2 for the parts outside the CDR3, the full variable domain is GAGVSQSPSNKVTEKGKDVELRCDPISGHTALYWYRQSLGQGLEFLIYFQGNSAPDKSGLPSDRFSAERTGGSVSTLTIQRTQQEDSAVYLCASIRRHNTGELFFGEGSRLTVL.

The rearrangement links TRBV28 to TRBJ2-7; 8 positions match TRBD2. The CDR3 has 14 residues. V lost 6 bases, J lost 0 bases, and 4 bases stayed unmatched. Germline V gene sequence: CDR1 MDHEN, CDR2 SYDVKM. The CDR3 reads CASRAGGSSYEQYF. The CDR3 DNA follows: TGTGCCAGCAGGGCGGGAGGAAGCTCCTACGAGCAGTACTTC.

This chain joins TRBV6-4 and TRBJ2-7, with a weak D call TRBD1 (5 bases). Germline V gene data show CDR1 as MRHNA and CDR2 as SNTAGT. V lost 6 bases and J lost 1, with 19 bases in between. CDR3 size: 16 residues. In DNA, the CDR3 is TGTGCCAGCAGCACTATGAGACAGTACTGGTCCTACGAGCAGTACTTC. It codes for CASSTMRQYWSYEQYF.

This rearrangement joins TRBV27 to TRBJ1-2; tentative D call: TRBD1 (5 bases). V shed 6 bases and J shed 2 bases, with 10 bases lying between them. Per the germline V gene, CDR1 is MNHEY and CDR2 is SMNVEV (reference sequence). The CDR3 has 13 amino acids. The CDR3, as DNA: TGTGCCAGCAGCCATGGGGGGAACTATGGCTACACCTTC. Its translation: CASSHGGNYGYTF.

The chain links TRBV14 to TRBJ1-1, with D perhaps TRBD1 (6 bases). Germline CDR1 and CDR2: SGHDN and FVKESK. The V end was cut by 3 bases, the J end by 1 base, with 12 bases between. The CDR3 runs to 15 residues. The DNA for the CDR3 is TGTGCCAGCAGCCAGGTCATGACAGGGAACACTGAAGCTTTCTTT. Translated, it gives CASSQVMTGNTEAFF.